What follows are 3 T cell receptor beta chains derived from one specimen sequenced in a study of blood T cell repertoires in COVID-19. Sequencing used immunoSEQ multiplex PCR; TCRdb keeps in-frame clones, though not all of them. The data hold around 150,000 clones, with 86% observed a single time. Sequencing was done on a sample of peripheral blood. All receptors come from a man in his sixties or seventies with acute or convalescent COVID-19.

In this sample, this clone turned up a few times. The DNA of the CDR3 is TGCGCCAGCAGCCAAGATATCGGGGGAGGGCCGGGAACCGGGGAGCTGTTTTTT. Its protein product is CASSQDIGGGPGTGELFF. V usage is TRBV4-3 and J usage is TRBJ2-2; the match to TRBD2 covers 7 bases. This CDR3 is built from 18 residues. Trimming removed 0 bases from V and 5 bases from J; junction bases left unmatched: 12. CDR1 and CDR2 from the germline V gene are LGHNA and YSLEER.

This chain joins TRBV6-6 and TRBJ1-1, with D possibly matching TRBD1 (6 bases). This CDR3 is 14 amino acids long. Looked up from germline, CDR1 is MNHNY and CDR2 is SVGAGI (reference sequence). Trimming pared 6 bases from V and 0 bases from J, leaving 11 bases between. The CDR3 loop is CASRGRDMNTEAFF. The CDR3 DNA follows: TGTGCCAGCAGGGGCCGGGACATGAACACTGAAGCTTTCTTT.

The gene calls are TRBV19 and TRBJ2-7; the D is unclear. The CDR3 sequence is 14 residues long. The ends were cut back, 2 bases at V and 2 bases at J, with 10 bases in the middle. In germline, CDR1 is LNHDA, CDR2 SQIVND (reference sequence). CDR3 in amino acids: CASSITSATYEQYF. The CDR3 DNA is TGTGCCAGTAGTATAACCTCAGCGACCTACGAGCAGTACTTC.